This T cell receptor beta chain was documented in a study of T cell responses to AZD1222 COVID-19 vaccine. The study's findings and limits: At baseline, seropositivity was found in only a handful of AZD1222 recipients. Females outnumbered males among donors, who were mostly white British; clonal diversity was possibly underestimated. Every sample of the repertoires postdated the peak T cell response.

Germline V gene lookup returns CDR1 SGHVS and CDR2 FNYEAQ. V was cut by 7 bases and J by 1 base, with 19 bases left in between. The CDR3 contains 16 residues. Points on this clone: Its specificity is unknown.

Repertoires were generated with immunoSEQ multiplex PCR, while TCRdb's copy carries only in-frame clones and drops some. This table holds 95,000 to 150,000 clones, over 75% found once. The source material was peripheral blood, sampled on day 0 of AZD1222 vaccination. The rearrangement joins TRBV7-6 to TRBJ1-1; D uncertain. The sequence was obtained from an adult in good health. Here the CDR3 DNA reads TGTGCCAGCACCCTGGGGTCTGGCTACGGGAACACTGAAGCTTTCTTT. Protein sequence: CASTLGSGYGNTEAFF.